One and the same sample provided the 3 T cell receptor beta chains below, sequenced in a study of T cell responses to AZD1222 COVID-19 vaccine. The table came from immunoSEQ multiplex PCR; TCRdb's copy has only in-frame clones and leaves some out. The sample carries about 67,000 clones, around 84% recorded once. The specimen comprised peripheral blood, sampled on day 0 of AZD1222 vaccination. The source is an adult in good health.

This chain links TRBV6-2 or TRBV6-3 with TRBJ2-5, with D possibly being TRBD1 or TRBD2 (6 bases each). Germline V lookup: CDR1 MNHEY, CDR2 SVGEGT. V lost 0 bases and J lost 3, with 14 bases in between. The CDR3 extends over 16 amino acids. CDR3: CASSYSWGAAKETQYF. The DNA of the CDR3 is TGTGCCAGCAGTTACTCGTGGGGGGCGGCAAAAGAGACCCAGTACTTC.

This clone has more than one count but fewer than ten. The chain joins TRBV29-1 to TRBJ1-4, with 7 bases lining up with TRBD1. Germline V gene data show CDR1 as SQVTM and CDR2 as ANQGSEA. The length of the CDR3 is 14 residues. V lost 6 bases and J lost 7; bases outside the gene matches: 11. In DNA form, the CDR3 reads TGCAGCGTCCTCTTAAGGGGGCGGACTGAAAAACTGTTTTTT. Translation gives CSVLLRGRTEKLFF.

This chain links TRBV29-1 with TRBJ2-3; no firm D call. Per germline, CDR1 SQVTM and CDR2 ANQGSEA. V was trimmed by 4 bases and J by 1 base, leaving 9 bases between them. This CDR3 comprises 13 residues. As DNA, the CDR3 is TGCAGCGTTGTCGGCTTGGGCACAGATACGCAGTATTTT. The encoded protein is CSVVGLGTDTQYF.